Below are 24 T cell receptor beta chains sequenced from a single sample in a study of regulatory T cells in long-lasting Graves disease. According to the study, TCR beta libraries were built with iRepertoire HTBI primers and CDR3-region Arm-PCR. MiXCR, applied by TCRdb to the multiplex PCR reads, yields one record per CDR3 protein. The repertoire holds 300,000 to 400,000 distinct CDR3 sequences, roughly a sixth seen once, with 25% to 30% in the top ten. As to time point: newly diagnosed GD, antithyroid drugs for less than 3 months. The authors made the TCR library using RNA they extracted from PBMCs. In addition, the sample was reused for a study of T cells in Graves' hyperthyroidism and ophthalmopathy.

The sequencing used peripheral blood mononuclear cells (PBMCs), collected at new diagnosis, from a patient treated with antithyroid drugs. These receptors were collected from a man in his forties with Graves disease.

The V and J genes are TRBV7-9 and TRBJ2-6, with a weak D call TRBD1 (5 bases). Germline V gene lookup returns CDR1 SEHNR and CDR2 FQNEAQ (reference sequence). The CDR3 is 16 amino acids. V dropped 1 base and J dropped 0 bases, with 7 bases sitting between them. This CDR3 is CASSLGQGSGANVLTF. CDR3 coding DNA: TGTGCCAGCAGCTTAGGCCAGGGCTCTGGGGCCAACGTCCTGACTTTC.

This clonotype was observed many times. The J gene is TRBJ2-3, the V gene TRBV28; no definite D call. V was clipped by 6 bases and J by 5 bases, with 9 bases between them. The CDR3 has 12 amino acids. From germline, CDR1 is MDHEN and CDR2 SYDVKM. CDR3 region: CASRLQRDTQYF. CDR3 DNA: TGTGCCAGCAGACTTCAGAGAGATACGCAGTATTTT.

This clonotype was detected many times. CDR3 amino acids: CASLGFRNTEAFF. The CDR3 nucleotides read TGTGCCAGTTTAGGGTTCCGGAACACTGAAGCTTTCTTT. The chain joins TRBV2 to TRBJ1-1; unclear D gene. Trimming removed 9 bases from V and 1 base from J, with 12 bases in between. The CDR3 covers 13 residues. Per the germline V gene, CDR1 is SNHLY and CDR2 is FYNNEI. Complete variable domain (other parts from reference TRBV2 and TRBJ1-1): EPEVTQTPSHQVTQMGQEVILRCVPISNHLYFYWYRQILGQKVEFLVSFYNNEISEKSEIFDDQFSVERPDGSNFTLKIRSTKLEDSAMYFCASLGFRNTEAFFGQGTRLTVV.

The genes are TRBV24-1 and TRBJ2-5; D gene ambiguous. The germline V and J ends were trimmed by 3 bases and 7 bases, with 5 bases remaining between them. This CDR3 comprises 11 residues. Germline CDR1 KGHDR, CDR2 SFDVKD. The CDR3 spells CATSDQRTQYF. CDR3 nucleotide sequence: TGTGCCACCAGTGATCAGCGGACCCAGTACTTC.

This clonotype was seen a handful of times. The chain links TRBV12-3 or TRBV12-4 to TRBJ1-5; no reliable D call. This CDR3 has 14 amino acids. Trimming removed 3 bases at V and 4 bases at J, with 10 bases between. CDR3 in DNA: TGTGCCAGCAGTTTGGGCGCTCGGAATCAGCCCCAGCATTTT. Its translation: CASSLGARNQPQHF.

This clonotype was counted many times. The chain joins TRBV18 to TRBJ2-1; tentative D call: TRBD2 (7 bases). V shed 2 bases and J shed 10 bases, with 9 bases lying between them. Germline values: CDR1 KGHSH, CDR2 LQKENI. This CDR3 has 12 amino acids. CDR3 region: CASSPEGGEQFF. The DNA for the CDR3 is TGTGCCAGCTCACCAGAGGGGGGGGAGCAGTTCTTC.

This clonotype has just a few counts. The rearrangement links TRBV27 to TRBJ1-6; D is undetermined. Germline V lookup: CDR1 MNHEY, CDR2 SMNVEV (reference sequence). Trimming left V 4 bases short and J 9 bases short, with 13 bases between. The CDR3 consists of 14 residues. Written as DNA, the CDR3 is TGTGCCAGCAGTTCTAAGGGATGGGGTTCACCCCTCCACTTT. Protein sequence: CASSSKGWGSPLHF.

This clonotype was seen at least ten times. V usage is TRBV5-1 and J usage is TRBJ2-5; 10 bases are a match to TRBD2. V lost 0 bases to trimming and J lost 7 bases; unmatched junction nucleotides: 9. The CDR3 loop spans 16 amino acids. The germline CDR1 and CDR2 sequences are SGHRS and YFSETQ. The CDR3 here is CASSLVSSGGTGTQYF. CDR3 nucleotide sequence: TGCGCCAGCAGCTTGGTGTCTAGCGGGGGTACCGGGACCCAGTACTTC.

The CDR3 loop reads CATQPGQPPYEQYF. CDR3 bases: TGTGCCACACAGCCGGGACAACCGCCCTACGAGCAGTACTTC. The J gene is TRBJ2-7, the V gene TRBV28; the D gene is possibly TRBD1 (6 bases). V was clipped by 10 bases and J by 2 bases, with 18 bases between them. Germline V gene data show CDR1 as MDHEN and CDR2 as SYDVKM. This CDR3 region has 14 residues. Combining the CDR3 with reference TRBV28 and TRBJ2-7 gives the whole variable domain DVKVTQSSRYLVKRTGEKVFLECVQDMDHENMFWYRQDPGLGLRLIYFSYDVKMKEKGDIPEGYSVSREKKERFSLILESASTNQTSMYLCATQPGQPPYEQYFGPGTRLTVT.

This clonotype came up many times. A junction boundary mismatches the germline segment, possibly from a read error. The chain uses TRBV5-1 and TRBJ1-4, with a weak D call TRBD1 (5 bases). Per the germline V gene, CDR1 is SGHRS and CDR2 is YFSETQ. The CDR3 runs to 13 residues. CDR3 loop: CASSLGLQATLFF. CDR3 nucleotides: TGTGCCAGCAGCTTGGGACTACAGGCGACCTTGTTTTTT.

The chain carries TRBV6-4 and TRBJ2-1; D may be TRBD1 (6 bases). The CDR3 is 13 amino acids. Trimming took off 2 bases at V and 5 bases at J, with 7 bases between the two ends. Per the germline V gene, CDR1 is MRHNA and CDR2 is SNTAGT. For the CDR3, the DNA is TGTGCCAGCAGTGACGGGACAAACAATGAGCAGTTCTTC. It specifies CASSDGTNNEQFF.

The sample holds many counts of this clonotype. The V and J genes are TRBV20-1 and TRBJ2-1, with 9 bases identical to TRBD2. Germline trimming cut 0 bases from V and 2 bases from J; bases unmatched to any gene: 5. The germline gives CDR1 DFQATT, CDR2 SNEGSKA (reference sequence). The CDR3 is 16 residues long. The CDR3 nucleotides read TGCAGTGCTAGAGATAGGCTAGCGGGGCCCTACAATGAGCAGTTCTTC. It is translated as CSARDRLAGPYNEQFF.

This chain uses TRBV19 with TRBJ2-3; unclear D gene. V was clipped by 3 bases and J by 3 bases, with 16 bases between them. Per the germline V gene, CDR1 is LNHDA and CDR2 is SQIVND (reference sequence). CDR3 length: 16 residues. The CDR3 sequence: CASSINDGPWTDTQYF. The CDR3 nucleotides are TGTGCCAGTAGTATCAATGACGGTCCGTGGACAGATACGCAGTATTTT.

This clonotype was counted many times. The chain links TRBV5-1 to TRBJ2-7; D might be TRBD1 (6 bases). V gave up 4 bases and J gave up 3 bases, with 14 bases separating them. Germline CDR1 reads SGHRS; CDR2 reads YFSETQ. The CDR3 extends over 14 amino acids. The CDR3 DNA is TGCGCCAGCAGCCCCCGGGACAAAGTCTACGAGCAGTACTTC. It translates to CASSPRDKVYEQYF.

In this sample, this clonotype turned up many times. The chain combines TRBV5-1 with TRBJ2-7; 7 bases match TRBD1. There are 14 residues in the CDR3. V dropped 5 bases and J dropped 2; count of bases not matched to a gene: 7. Looked up from germline, CDR1 is SGHRS and CDR2 is YFSETQ. The CDR3 sequence: CASRSTGQTYEQYF. CDR3 nucleotide sequence: TGCGCCAGCAGATCGACGGGACAGACCTACGAGCAGTACTTC.

The table lists this clonotype with a few counts. Just one base apart from a much larger clone, this may be a read error. The chain couples TRBV2 to TRBJ1-1; possible D gene TRBD1, 6 bases. Germline CDR1 SNHLY, CDR2 FYNNEI. The CDR3 runs to 15 residues. CDR3 DNA: TGTGCCGGCAGTGCTTTCGGAACAGGGTCCGCTGAAGCTTTCTTT. Protein product: CAGSAFGTGSAEAFF.

There are many counts of this clonotype. The chain has TRBV11-1 and TRBJ1-4; D gene ambiguous. CDR1 is SGHAT and CDR2 is FQDESV in the germline V gene (reference sequence). This CDR3 comprises 15 residues. With 2 bases removed from V and 2 bases from J, the gap between germline ends came to 9 bases. This CDR3 reads CASSLSSGTNEKLFF. Written as DNA, the CDR3 is TGTGCCAGCAGCTTATCCTCGGGGACTAATGAAAAACTGTTTTTT.

This clonotype appeared many times. The rearrangement joins TRBV3-1 to TRBJ1-2; D ambiguous. V was cut by 1 base and J by 4 bases, with 7 bases left in between. The CDR3 is made up of 13 amino acids. The germline V gene encodes CDR1 LGHDT and CDR2 YNNKEL (reference sequence). Here the CDR3 reads CASSQVHGYGYTF. Written as DNA, the CDR3 is TGTGCCAGCAGCCAAGTTCACGGCTATGGCTACACCTTC.

This clonotype occurred many times. V and J are TRBV7-3 and TRBJ2-1; perhaps TRBD2 as D (5 bases). Trimming pared 5 bases from V and 4 bases from J, leaving 9 bases between. The germline V gene encodes CDR1 SGHTA and CDR2 FQGTGA. The length of the CDR3 is 13 residues. CDR3 sequence: CASSDGIYNEQFF. CDR3 sequence (DNA): TGTGCCAGCAGCGACGGGATTTACAATGAGCAGTTCTTC. The entire variable domain, with the rest obtained from reference TRBV7-3 and TRBJ2-1, is as follows: GAGVSQTPSNKVTEKGKYVELRCDPISGHTALYWYRQSLGQGPEFLIYFQGTGAADDSGLPNDRFFAVRPEGSVSTLKIQRTERGDSAVYLCASSDGIYNEQFFGPGTRLTVL.

This clonotype was observed many times. V and J are TRBV12-5 and TRBJ2-5; D perhaps matches TRBD2 (7 bases). CDR3 length equals 16 residues. Between the trimmed V and J ends, which lost 2 bases and 5 bases, there was a span of 18 bases. In germline, CDR1 is LGHNT, CDR2 FRNRAP. The CDR3 nucleotides are TGTGCTAGTGGTTTGCTCCTCGGGGGGCGCGCGGAGACCCAGTACTTC. Its translation: CASGLLLGGRAETQYF.

In regard to this clonotype: Germline is not matched at one junction end, which may reflect a read error. J is TRBJ2-7 and V is TRBV10-3; D is uncertain. The length of the CDR3 is 12 residues. Germline assignment: CDR1 ENHRY and CDR2 SYGVKD. The CDR3 region is CATSASGNEQYF. Written as DNA, the CDR3 is TGTGCCACCAGTGCTTCAGGTAACGAGCAGTACTTC.

The V call is TRBV4-1, the J call TRBJ1-5; 7 positions agree with TRBD1. Judging by the DNA end, TRBJ2-3 fits better; the J call may be wrong. Germline V lookup: CDR1 MGHRA, CDR2 YSYEKL. This CDR3 is built from 17 residues. The CDR3 nucleotides read TGCGCCAGCAGCCAAGATTTCAGGGGGTATAGCAATCAGCCCCAGTATTTT. Its protein is CASSQDFRGYSNQPQYF.

This sequence joins TRBV4-2 and TRBJ1-4; the D gene is possibly TRBD1 (6 bases). The V gene lost 1 base and the J gene lost 6 bases, with 15 bases spanning the gap. This CDR3 contains 16 residues. The germline V gene has CDR1 LGHNA and CDR2 YNFKEQ. CDR3 DNA sequence: TGTGCCAGCAGCCAAGTGCTACAGGGAGAGGATGAAAAACTGTTTTTT. It encodes CASSQVLQGEDEKLFF.

The sample holds many counts of this clonotype. The DNA for the CDR3 is TGCGCCAGCAGTGAGCCTACAGGGCGCGGTGGGCAGACCCAGTACTTC. Translated, it gives CASSEPTGRGGQTQYF. The V call is TRBV10-2, the J call TRBJ2-3, with TRBD1 as a possible D gene (6 bases). The DNA end favors TRBJ2-5, so the J call may be wrong. Germline V CDR1 and CDR2: WSHSY, SAAADI. The CDR3 extends over 16 amino acids.